Reported below is one T cell receptor beta chain. The data were taken from a study of blood T cell repertoires in COVID-19. Study summary: Sites across the United States, Italy and Spain contributed samples from acute and convalescent COVID-19. T cells, B-cell-depleted T cells, or PBMCs provided the cDNA or gDNA that served as material.

In the original workflow: How many nucleated cells were present was estimated from reference gene primer amplification. Sequencing used immunoSEQ multiplex PCR; TCRdb keeps in-frame clones, though not all of them. V and J calls and clone size are copied from that table; D and trimming were computed from the DNA. This repertoire shows 150,000 to 200,000 clones, 85% found once; its top ten account for roughly 1%. The CDR3 extends over 13 amino acids. The ends were cut back, 4 bases at V and 8 bases at J, with 15 bases in the middle. Germline values: CDR1 SGDLS, CDR2 YYNGEE. Sequencing was done on a sample of peripheral blood. V and J are TRBV9 and TRBJ1-2; possibly TRBD1 for D (5 bases). This receptor was obtained from a man aged 35-49 years with acute or convalescent COVID-19. The CDR3 DNA sequence: TGTGCCAGCAGCTCCAGCCAGGGTCGCGGCTACACCTTC. It is translated as CASSSSQGRGYTF.